One sample yielded the 8 T cell receptor beta chains listed below, sequenced in a study of breast tumors, draining lymph nodes, adjacent tissues. TCRdb passed the multiplex PCR reads through MiXCR, listing each CDR3 protein once. The repertoire holds about 20,000 distinct CDR3 sequences, with roughly 32% as singletons. Specimen: breast tumor tissue. These TCRs come from a female donor with breast cancer. Some clones in this sample may be carry-over from other donors' samples.

By share, this clonotype ranks as medium-sized (0.01 to 0.1%). The gene calls are TRBV10-2 and TRBJ1-3; D unclear. The germline CDR1 and CDR2 sequences are WSHSY and SAAADI. V dropped 8 bases and J dropped 0 bases, with 8 bases sitting between them. This CDR3 has 13 residues. CDR3: CASLDPSGNTIYF. CDR3 nucleotide sequence: TGCGCCAGCCTGGACCCCTCTGGAAACACCATATATTTT.

V is TRBV3-1 and J is TRBJ1-1, with D unclear. This CDR3 region has 16 residues. Trimming cost V 0 bases and J 5 bases, with 16 bases left between them. Germline CDR1 reads LGHDT; CDR2 reads YNNKEL (reference sequence). The CDR3: CASSQDLRGRMTEAFF. The CDR3 DNA reads as TGTGCCAGCAGCCAAGATCTTCGGGGTCGGATGACTGAAGCTTTCTTT.

The sample holds a few counts of this clonotype. The CDR3 sequence: CASVLDRGDEAFF. DNA for the CDR3: TGTGCCAGCGTGTTGGACAGGGGCGATGAAGCTTTCTTT. This chain uses TRBV2 with TRBJ1-1, with TRBD1 matching 9 bases. CDR1 SNHLY and CDR2 FYNNEI come from the germline V gene. The CDR3 has 13 amino acids. The V and J ends lost 8 bases and 7 bases, in that order; junction bases with no gene match: 8. The full variable domain, completed using reference TRBV2 and TRBJ1-1, is EPEVTQTPSHQVTQMGQEVILRCVPISNHLYFYWYRQILGQKVEFLVSFYNNEISEKSEIFDDQFSVERPDGSNFTLKIRSTKLEDSAMYFCASVLDRGDEAFFGQGTRLTVV.

This clonotype was recorded many times. The chain couples TRBV29-1 to TRBJ1-3; D is perhaps TRBD1 (5 bases). The germline CDR1 and CDR2 sequences are SQVTM and ANQGSEA. V was cut by 6 bases and J by 2 bases, with 8 bases left in between. The CDR3 loop spans 12 amino acids. This CDR3 is CSVLQAGNTIYF. CDR3 DNA: TGCAGCGTATTACAGGCTGGAAACACCATATATTTT.

Comment on this clonotype: This may come from a read error, since a much larger clone is one base off. CDR3 residues: CTSSFGGPSTDTQYF. CDR3 bases: TGTACCAGCAGCTTCGGCGGACCTAGCACAGATACGCAGTATTTT. V usage is TRBV11-2 and J usage is TRBJ2-3; the D is unclear. This CDR3 is built from 15 residues. The germline V gene encodes CDR1 SGHAT and CDR2 FQNNGV.

The sample holds a few counts of this clonotype. This may arise from a read error, as a much more abundant clone is one base away. This chain uses TRBV20-1 with TRBJ2-7; no definite D call. The germline V gene has CDR1 DFQATT and CDR2 SNEGSKA (reference sequence). Trimming removed 4 bases from V and 6 bases from J, with 16 bases in between. The CDR3 totals 13 residues. CDR3 in DNA: TGCAGTGCTATCCGCGCGCGGAGTGGCGAGCAGTACTTC. It translates to CSAIRARSGEQYF.

This clonotype was picked up many times. The chain joins TRBV19 to TRBJ2-2; 8 bases align to TRBD2. Germline V lookup: CDR1 LNHDA, CDR2 SQIVND (reference sequence). The length of the CDR3 is 16 residues. V lost 6 bases and J lost 7; bases outside the gene matches: 13. The CDR3 reads CASSGPTSAYLGELFF. The CDR3 DNA follows: TGTGCCAGTAGCGGGCCGACTAGCGCATACCTCGGGGAGCTGTTTTTT.

There are many counts of this clonotype. The chain couples TRBV7-9 to TRBJ2-7, with 10 bases lining up with TRBD2. V lost 5 bases to trimming and J lost 3 bases; unmatched junction nucleotides: 19. Germline lookup yields CDR1 SEHNR and CDR2 FQNEAQ (reference sequence). The CDR3 totals 19 residues. CDR3 DNA: TGTGCCAGCAGCCCAACAGGGAACGTAGCTAGCGGGAGACTCTACGAGCAGTACTTC. Protein product: CASSPTGNVASGRLYEQYF.